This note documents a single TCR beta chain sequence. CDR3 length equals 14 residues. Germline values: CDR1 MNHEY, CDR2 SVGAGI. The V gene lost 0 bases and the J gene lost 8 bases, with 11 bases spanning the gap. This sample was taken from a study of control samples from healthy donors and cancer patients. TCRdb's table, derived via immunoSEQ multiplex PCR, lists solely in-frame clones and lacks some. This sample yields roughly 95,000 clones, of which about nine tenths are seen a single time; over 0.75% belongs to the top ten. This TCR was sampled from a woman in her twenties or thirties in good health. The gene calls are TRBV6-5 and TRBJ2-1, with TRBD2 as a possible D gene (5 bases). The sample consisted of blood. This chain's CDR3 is CASSYSAYGDEQFF. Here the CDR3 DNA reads TGTGCCAGCAGTTACTCGGCCTACGGGGATGAGCAGTTCTTC.